A single sample is the source of the 5 T cell receptor beta chains below, sequenced in a study of CD8 T cells in ankylosing spondylitis. One entry per CDR3 protein results from TCRdb running MiXCR on the 5' RACE reads. This sample yields roughly 140,000 distinct CDR3 sequences, of which approximately 48% are seen a single time; about 16% belongs to the top ten. Source material: synovial fluid, either unsorted or a sorted T cell fraction (not recorded which). The receptors come from a male donor with ankylosing spondylitis.

The chain combines TRBV5-6 with TRBJ2-7, with D uncertain. Trimming left V 0 bases short and J 4 bases short, with 11 bases between. Germline V lookup: CDR1 SGHDT, CDR2 YYEEEE. The CDR3 spans 14 residues. The CDR3 loop reads CASSLGRNAYEQYF. The CDR3 DNA reads TGTGCCAGCAGCTTGGGACGAAATGCTTACGAGCAGTACTTC.

This clonotype occurred a few times. The chain is built from TRBV12-3 or TRBV12-4 and TRBJ2-2; D gene unclear. Between the trimmed V and J ends, which lost 4 bases and 4 bases, there was a span of 1 base. This CDR3 has 11 residues. The CDR3 DNA reads as TGTGCCAGCAGTTCCACCGGGGAGCTGTTTTTT. Protein sequence: CASSSTGELFF.

In its sample, this clonotype was seen a few times. V usage is TRBV5-4 and J usage is TRBJ1-2; D gene unclear. V dropped 2 bases and J dropped 2 bases, with 7 bases sitting between them. The CDR3 length is 13 residues. The germline gives CDR1 SGHNT, CDR2 YYREEE (reference sequence). The CDR3 protein is CASSFYRNYGYTF. Written as DNA, the CDR3 is TGTGCCAGCAGCTTTTACCGGAACTATGGCTACACCTTC.

This clonotype was detected a few times. The V and J genes are TRBV24-1 and TRBJ2-7; D remains unclear. V lost 1 base to trimming and J lost 3 bases, with 6 bases between them. Germline V gives CDR1 KGHDR, CDR2 SFDVKD. This CDR3 spans 13 amino acids. The CDR3 region is CATSDFPHYEQYF. The CDR3 DNA follows: TGTGCCACCAGTGATTTCCCTCACTACGAGCAGTACTTC.

The chain recombines TRBV7-9 with TRBJ1-1; D is uncertain. The CDR3 has 12 residues. The V gene lost 4 bases and the J gene lost 4 bases, with 7 bases spanning the gap. Germline CDR1 reads SEHNR; CDR2 reads FQNEAQ (reference sequence). The CDR3 DNA reads TGTGCCAGCAGCTCCCGTCCCACTGAAGCTTTCTTT. Translating it yields CASSSRPTEAFF.